This T cell receptor (beta chain) was sequenced during a study of T cell responses to AZD1222 COVID-19 vaccine. Study overall: Second-dose intervals near 4 or 12 weeks were combined. Whole-study findings and limits: Only a handful of individuals given AZD1222 were seropositive at baseline. Sampling captured repertoires only after the peak T cell response. Spike regions recognized by vaccine-associated CD4 TCRs spanned the protein, led by 160-218 and 743-854.

Turning to this clone: What it binds is not known.

Libraries were prepared by immunoSEQ multiplex PCR; TCRdb keeps only in-frame clonotypes and omits some of them. Of 130,000 or so clones in the sample, 85% to 95% were seen once. This CDR3 comprises 15 residues. The V gene lost 6 bases and the J gene lost 0 bases, with 14 bases spanning the gap. The germline V gene has CDR1 MNHEY and CDR2 SVGAGI. The sequences come from peripheral blood, collected on day 0 of AZD1222 vaccination. The chain combines TRBV6-5 with TRBJ1-2, with a possible D match to TRBD1 (5 bases). This TCR came from an adult in good health. This chain's CDR3 is CASSPTLTANYGYTF. For the CDR3, the DNA is TGTGCCAGCAGCCCGACCCTGACAGCTAACTATGGCTACACCTTC.